A selection of T cell receptor beta chains follows, all from one sample in a study of CD8 T cells in Susac syndrome. A single record per CDR3 protein comes from TCRdb applying MiXCR to the immunoSEQ multiplex PCR reads. The repertoire consists of around 85,000 distinct CDR3 sequences, with approximately 95% occurring once and the leading ten covering approximately 0.48%. Sequenced: CD8+ T cells from PBMCs. The receptor source for this set is a human donor with Susac syndrome. CDR3s include the opening cysteine and the closing phenylalanine or tryptophan. D genes are given only for firm matches. Not every row has a clone size; where given, it reads once, few, many or a size class.

abundance: .
d_gene: .
j_gene: TRBJ2-1
v_gene: TRBV12-5
CDR3aa: CASGLGTLYNEQFF
CDR3nt: TGTGCTAGTGGTTTGGGGACACTGTACAATGAGCAGTTCTTC

abundance: .
d_gene: TRBD2
j_gene: TRBJ2-7
v_gene: TRBV18
CDR3aa: CASSPPSWELAGPYEQYF
CDR3nt: TGTGCCAGCTCACCACCTAGCTGGGAACTAGCGGGCCCCTACGAGCAGTACTTC

abundance: .
d_gene: TRBD2
j_gene: TRBJ2-1
v_gene: TRBV11-2
CDR3aa: CASSLGLANEQFF
CDR3nt: TGTGCCAGCAGCTTAGGACTAGCGAATGAGCAGTTCTTC

abundance: .
d_gene: .
j_gene: TRBJ2-1
v_gene: TRBV29-1
CDR3aa: CSVVGGPTSSYNEQFF
CDR3nt: TGCAGCGTTGTTGGTGGGCCCACGAGCTCCTACAATGAGCAGTTCTTC

abundance: .
d_gene: TRBD2
j_gene: TRBJ2-2
v_gene: TRBV9
CDR3aa: CASSGLGLTGELFF
CDR3nt: TGTGCCAGCAGTGGACTAGGTTTGACCGGGGAGCTGTTTTTT

abundance: .
d_gene: TRBD1
j_gene: TRBJ2-7
v_gene: TRBV7-9
CDR3aa: CASSLPGQFSYEQYF
CDR3nt: TGTGCCAGCAGCTTGCCGGGACAGTTCTCCTACGAGCAGTACTTC

abundance: once
d_gene: .
j_gene: TRBJ2-3
v_gene: TRBV27
CDR3aa: CASSLLAGGTDTQYF
CDR3nt: TGTGCCAGCAGTTTATTGGCTGGGGGCACAGATACGCAGTATTTT

abundance: .
d_gene: .
j_gene: TRBJ2-1
v_gene: TRBV4-1
CDR3aa: CASSQDGTGQFF
CDR3nt: TGCGCCAGCAGCCAAGATGGGACGGGGCAGTTCTTC

abundance: once
d_gene: TRBD2
j_gene: TRBJ2-1
v_gene: TRBV5-6
CDR3aa: CASSRGGRLEQFF
CDR3nt: TGTGCCAGCAGCCGGGGGGGGCGGTTGGAGCAGTTCTTC

abundance: .
d_gene: .
j_gene: TRBJ1-1
v_gene: TRBV7-8
CDR3aa: CASRGPAEAFF
CDR3nt: TGTGCCAGCAGGGGACCGGCTGAAGCTTTCTTT

abundance: .
d_gene: TRBD2
j_gene: TRBJ2-1
v_gene: TRBV5-1
CDR3aa: CASSLTGTSGNEQFF
CDR3nt: TGCGCCAGCAGTTTAACAGGGACTAGTGGGAATGAGCAGTTCTTC

abundance: .
d_gene: .
j_gene: TRBJ2-1
v_gene: TRBV27
CDR3aa: CASSFHNEQFF
CDR3nt: TGTGCCAGCAGTTTCCACAATGAGCAGTTCTTC

abundance: .
d_gene: .
j_gene: TRBJ2-3
v_gene: TRBV28
CDR3aa: CASSFESSTDTQYF
CDR3nt: TGTGCCAGCAGTTTTGAATCTAGCACAGATACGCAGTATTTT

abundance: .
d_gene: .
j_gene: TRBJ2-3
v_gene: TRBV11-2
CDR3aa: CASSPGWRTGTSTDTQYF
CDR3nt: TGTGCCAGCAGCCCGGGTTGGCGCACAGGGACTAGCACAGATACGCAGTATTTT

abundance: .
d_gene: .
j_gene: TRBJ1-1
v_gene: TRBV29-1
CDR3aa: CSVDPLESTEAFF
CDR3nt: TGCAGCGTTGATCCATTGGAGAGCACTGAAGCTTTCTTT

abundance: .
d_gene: .
j_gene: TRBJ2-2
v_gene: TRBV15
CDR3aa: CATFRANTGELFF
CDR3nt: TGTGCCACCTTCCGGGCTAACACCGGGGAGCTGTTTTTT

abundance: .
d_gene: TRBD1
j_gene: TRBJ2-1
v_gene: TRBV9
CDR3aa: CASSVRDRVYNEQFF
CDR3nt: TGTGCCAGCAGCGTAAGAGACAGGGTTTACAATGAGCAGTTCTTC

abundance: .
d_gene: .
j_gene: TRBJ2-1
v_gene: TRBV4-1
CDR3aa: CASSQRESTYNEQFF
CDR3nt: TGCGCCAGCAGCCAGCGCGAGTCCACCTACAATGAGCAGTTCTTC

abundance: .
d_gene: TRBD2
j_gene: TRBJ2-2
v_gene: TRBV9
CDR3aa: CASSVGGASGRPGELFF
CDR3nt: TGTGCCAGCAGCGTAGGTGGAGCTAGCGGGAGACCCGGGGAGCTGTTTTTT

abundance: .
d_gene: .
j_gene: TRBJ2-7
v_gene: TRBV7-9
CDR3aa: CASSFPQGGGDEQYF
CDR3nt: TGTGCCAGCAGCTTTCCTCAAGGGGGGGGAGACGAGCAGTACTTC

abundance: .
d_gene: .
j_gene: TRBJ2-7
v_gene: TRBV20-1
CDR3aa: CSAPGTGKEQYF
CDR3nt: TGCAGTGCTCCCGGGACTGGGAAAGAGCAGTACTTC

abundance: .
d_gene: .
j_gene: TRBJ1-2
v_gene: TRBV29-1
CDR3aa: CSVLDDYTGTNYGYTF
CDR3nt: TGCAGCGTTCTGGACGATTATACAGGCACCAACTATGGCTACACCTTC

abundance: .
d_gene: .
j_gene: TRBJ2-1
v_gene: TRBV7-2
CDR3aa: CASSTRDLPPYNEQFF
CDR3nt: TGTGCCAGCAGCACCCGGGACCTCCCTCCCTACAATGAGCAGTTCTTC

abundance: .
d_gene: TRBD1
j_gene: TRBJ1-4
v_gene: TRBV3-1
CDR3aa: CASSRGRTGGEKLFF
CDR3nt: TGTGCCAGCAGCAGGGGACGGACAGGGGGTGAAAAACTGTTTTTT

abundance: .
d_gene: TRBD1
j_gene: TRBJ1-5
v_gene: TRBV3-1
CDR3aa: CASSPGQAFQPQHF
CDR3nt: TGTGCCAGCAGCCCGGGACAGGCATTTCAGCCCCAGCATTTT

abundance: .
d_gene: .
j_gene: TRBJ2-3
v_gene: TRBV20-1
CDR3aa: CSAGGGSTDTQYF
CDR3nt: TGCAGTGCTGGAGGGGGGAGCACAGATACGCAGTATTTT

abundance: .
d_gene: TRBD1
j_gene: TRBJ2-5
v_gene: TRBV4-1
CDR3aa: CASSQFDRGQETQYF
CDR3nt: TGCGCCAGCAGCCAATTTGACAGGGGCCAAGAGACCCAGTACTTC

abundance: .
d_gene: .
j_gene: TRBJ2-7
v_gene: TRBV7-8
CDR3aa: CASSLTIDSNYEQYF
CDR3nt: TGTGCCAGCAGCTTAACGATCGACAGTAACTACGAGCAGTACTTC

abundance: .
d_gene: .
j_gene: TRBJ1-2
v_gene: TRBV28
CDR3aa: CASSSRLNYGYTF
CDR3nt: TGTGCCAGCAGTTCCAGGCTTAACTATGGCTACACCTTC

abundance: .
d_gene: .
j_gene: TRBJ1-2
v_gene: TRBV30
CDR3aa: CAWLQNYGYTF
CDR3nt: TGTGCCTGGTTACAGAACTATGGCTACACCTTC

abundance: .
d_gene: .
j_gene: TRBJ2-7
v_gene: TRBV4-3
CDR3aa: CASSQVFPGDEQYF
CDR3nt: TGCGCCAGCAGCCAAGTTTTCCCGGGGGACGAGCAGTACTTC

abundance: .
d_gene: .
j_gene: TRBJ2-1
v_gene: TRBV5-5
CDR3aa: CASTTGTTLNEQFF
CDR3nt: TGTGCCAGCACCACAGGGACAACACTCAATGAGCAGTTCTTC

abundance: .
d_gene: TRBD2
j_gene: TRBJ2-7
v_gene: TRBV30
CDR3aa: CAWSGLAGVAEQYF
CDR3nt: TGTGCCTGGAGTGGGTTAGCGGGAGTGGCCGAGCAGTACTTC

abundance: .
d_gene: .
j_gene: TRBJ1-1
v_gene: TRBV19
CDR3aa: CASSAGRNTEAFF
CDR3nt: TGTGCCAGTAGTGCCGGACGGAACACTGAAGCTTTCTTT

abundance: .
d_gene: .
j_gene: TRBJ1-2
v_gene: TRBV3-1
CDR3aa: CASTTSGQGATGYTF
CDR3nt: TGTGCCAGCACCACCTCCGGGCAGGGTGCTACAGGCTACACCTTC

abundance: .
d_gene: .
j_gene: TRBJ1-2
v_gene: TRBV7-9
CDR3aa: CASSLVGQEDGYTF
CDR3nt: TGTGCCAGCAGCTTAGTGGGCCAGGAAGATGGCTACACCTTC

abundance: .
d_gene: .
j_gene: TRBJ1-2
v_gene: TRBV25-1
CDR3aa: CASSDIGYTF
CDR3nt: TGTGCCAGCAGTGATATTGGCTACACCTTC

abundance: .
d_gene: .
j_gene: TRBJ2-4
v_gene: TRBV24-1
CDR3aa: CAPRRVVALAKNIQYF
CDR3nt: TGTGCCCCACGTCGTGTTGTAGCTTTAGCCAAAAACATTCAGTACTTC

abundance: .
d_gene: TRBD2
j_gene: TRBJ2-5
v_gene: TRBV11-2
CDR3aa: CASSFAGGVETQYF
CDR3nt: TGTGCCAGCAGTTTTGCGGGAGGGGTGGAGACCCAGTACTTC

abundance: .
d_gene: TRBD2
j_gene: TRBJ2-1
v_gene: TRBV13
CDR3aa: CASSLWTRFGEQFF
CDR3nt: TGTGCCAGCAGCTTATGGACTAGATTCGGTGAGCAGTTCTTC

abundance: .
d_gene: .
j_gene: TRBJ2-5
v_gene: TRBV24-1
CDR3aa: CATSDLQGETQYF
CDR3nt: TGTGCCACCAGTGATTTGCAGGGAGAGACCCAGTACTTC

abundance: .
d_gene: .
j_gene: TRBJ2-3
v_gene: TRBV15
CDR3aa: CATSRERGRTDTQYF
CDR3nt: TGTGCCACCAGCAGAGAGCGAGGGCGGACGGATACGCAGTATTTT

abundance: .
d_gene: .
j_gene: TRBJ2-2
v_gene: TRBV11-2
CDR3aa: CASSFRPGELFF
CDR3nt: TGTGCCAGCAGCTTTCGGCCCGGGGAGCTGTTTTTT

abundance: .
d_gene: .
j_gene: TRBJ2-5
v_gene: TRBV12-5
CDR3aa: CASGSPRTTRETQYF
CDR3nt: TGTGCTAGTGGTTCCCCTCGGACCACCCGGGAGACCCAGTACTTC

abundance: .
d_gene: .
j_gene: TRBJ2-7
v_gene: TRBV9
CDR3aa: CASSVEGTEDLEQYF
CDR3nt: TGTGCCAGCAGCGTAGAGGGGACGGAGGATCTCGAGCAGTACTTC

abundance: .
d_gene: .
j_gene: TRBJ2-4
v_gene: TRBV4-1
CDR3aa: CASSQVKDPKNIQYF
CDR3nt: TGCGCCAGCAGCCAAGTTAAGGACCCCAAAAACATTCAGTACTTC

abundance: .
d_gene: TRBD1
j_gene: TRBJ2-3
v_gene: TRBV7-9
CDR3aa: CASSWTGGQAPDTQYF
CDR3nt: TGTGCCAGCAGTTGGACCGGGGGACAGGCCCCAGATACGCAGTATTTT

abundance: .
d_gene: .
j_gene: TRBJ2-1
v_gene: TRBV19
CDR3aa: CASIGGEWVNEQFF
CDR3nt: TGTGCCAGTATCGGGGGAGAGTGGGTCAATGAGCAGTTCTTC

abundance: .
d_gene: .
j_gene: TRBJ2-7
v_gene: TRBV9
CDR3aa: CASSHGRDVSSYEQYF
CDR3nt: TGTGCCAGCAGCCACGGCCGGGACGTAAGCTCCTACGAGCAGTACTTC

abundance: .
d_gene: .
j_gene: TRBJ2-3
v_gene: TRBV2
CDR3aa: CASSELGPTDTQYF
CDR3nt: TGTGCCAGCAGTGAGCTGGGTCCCACAGATACGCAGTATTTT

abundance: once
d_gene: .
j_gene: TRBJ2-3
v_gene: TRBV27
CDR3aa: CASSLRGGQDTQYF
CDR3nt: TGTGCCAGCAGTCTAAGAGGAGGGCAAGATACGCAGTATTTT

abundance: .
d_gene: .
j_gene: TRBJ2-5
v_gene: TRBV9
CDR3aa: CASSDPSGKQYF
CDR3nt: TGTGCCAGCAGCGACCCCTCGGGGAAACAGTACTTC